Listed here are 12 T cell receptor beta chains from one sample, sequenced in a study of blood T cell repertoires in COVID-19. Sequenced by immunoSEQ multiplex PCR; TCRdb stores in-frame clones only, minus some. The sample lists about 79,000 clones, approximately 90% occurring once. Input material: peripheral blood. The source of these receptors is a man between 65 and 85 years old with active or convalescent COVID-19.

The chain links TRBV20-1 to TRBJ2-3; TRBD2 matches at 11 bases. Germline V gene lookup returns CDR1 DFQATT and CDR2 SNEGSKA (reference sequence). The CDR3 sequence is 16 residues long. After removal of 3 bases from V and 4 bases from J, the junction contained 9 bases not matched to a gene. This chain's CDR3 is CSASPTSGMGPDTQYF. The CDR3 DNA reads TGCAGTGCTAGTCCGACTAGCGGGATGGGGCCAGATACGCAGTATTTT.

This clone is a singleton in its sample. The CDR3 DNA reads as TGTGCCAGTAGTCGCCCGACAGGGTTTTCGGAGACCCAGTACTTC. It specifies CASSRPTGFSETQYF. The chain carries TRBV19 and TRBJ2-5; 7 bases are shared with TRBD1. The CDR3 extends over 15 amino acids. The J segment lost 5 bases and the V segment lost 5 bases, leaving 11 bases of the junction unmatched. The V gene's germline CDR1 is LNHDA and CDR2 SQIVND (reference sequence).

This clone has only a few counts. The CDR3, as DNA: TGTGCCAGCAGTCACAGGGGGTTCGACTACAATGAGCAGTTCTTC. This gives the protein CASSHRGFDYNEQFF. The chain employs TRBV27 and TRBJ2-1; TRBD1 agrees at 8 bases. Trimming at V came to 5 bases and at J to 3 bases, leaving 6 bases not matched to a gene. The CDR3 has 15 residues. Germline CDR1 and CDR2: MNHEY and SMNVEV (reference sequence).

This clone was recorded a few times. This chain uses TRBV2 with TRBJ1-5; the match to TRBD1 covers 11 bases. The length of the CDR3 is 14 residues. Germline loops: CDR1 SNHLY, CDR2 FYNNEI. J lost 2 bases, V lost 8 bases, and 2 bases had no gene match. The CDR3 sequence: CASQGQGGNQPQHF. The CDR3, as DNA: TGTGCCAGCCAGGGACAGGGGGGCAATCAGCCCCAGCATTTT.

The chain uses TRBV11-2 and TRBJ2-3, with 8 bases lining up with TRBD1. The CDR3 sequence is 15 residues long. Germline V gene lookup returns CDR1 SGHAT and CDR2 FQNNGV. V lost 3 bases and J lost 2; bases outside the gene matches: 4. In nucleotides, the CDR3 is TGTGCCAGCAGCTTTGGGACAGGTTACACAGATACGCAGTATTTT. This codes for CASSFGTGYTDTQYF.

The chain is built from TRBV7-9 and TRBJ2-1; 8 nucleotides agree with TRBD2. In germline, CDR1 is SEHNR, CDR2 FQNEAQ (reference sequence). The CDR3 spans 15 residues. V lost 8 bases, J lost 8 bases, and 14 bases stayed unmatched. The CDR3 DNA reads TGTGCCAGCCGTTCCCCCCAGCGGGAGATGTATGAGCAGTTCTTC. Encoded protein: CASRSPQREMYEQFF. Full variable domain (rest looked up from reference TRBV7-9 and TRBJ2-1): DTGVSQNPRHKITKRGQNVTFRCDPISEHNRLYWYRQTLGQGPEFLTYFQNEAQLEKSRLLSDRFSAERPKGSFSTLEIQRTEQGDSAMYLCASRSPQREMYEQFFGPGTRLTVL.

This chain uses TRBV11-2 with TRBJ2-7, with TRBD2 matching 11 bases. The CDR3 totals 15 residues. From germline, CDR1 is SGHAT and CDR2 FQNNGV. J gave up 6 bases and V 4 bases, and 8 bases lay outside the gene matches. This chain's CDR3 is CASSSLAGGSGEQYF. The CDR3 DNA is TGTGCCAGCAGCTCGCTAGCGGGAGGATCGGGCGAGCAGTACTTC.

The V call is TRBV29-1, the J call TRBJ2-1, with D hard to call. Germline V gene sequence: CDR1 SQVTM, CDR2 ANQGSEA. The CDR3 is 11 amino acids. Trimming took off 5 bases at V and 3 bases at J, with 5 bases between the two ends. CDR3 loop: CSVPVYNEQFF. CDR3 nucleotide sequence: TGCAGCGTTCCGGTCTACAATGAGCAGTTCTTC.

The chain links TRBV29-1 to TRBJ2-3; 9 bases are a match to TRBD2. V dropped 2 bases and J dropped 15; count of bases not matched to a gene: 6. Germline values: CDR1 SQVTM, CDR2 ANQGSEA. CDR3 size: 11 residues. The CDR3 DNA reads TGCAGCGTTGAAATTCTAGCGGGAATCTATTTT. Translating it yields CSVEILAGIYF.

The V and J genes are TRBV29-1 and TRBJ1-5; TRBD1 agrees at 9 bases. V shed 6 bases and J 4 bases; nucleotides not matched to a gene: 4. Germline lookup yields CDR1 SQVTM and CDR2 ANQGSEA. The CDR3 has 13 residues. CDR3 sequence: CSVGQGRNQPQHF. In DNA form, the CDR3 reads TGCAGCGTCGGACAGGGGAGGAATCAGCCCCAGCATTTT.

This sequence joins TRBV24-1 and TRBJ1-2; 9 positions agree with TRBD1. V lost 5 bases, J lost 5 bases, and 11 bases stayed unmatched. Germline CDR1 is KGHDR and CDR2 is SFDVKD. The CDR3 spans 16 residues. The CDR3 spells CATSGDGQGFGYGYTF. The CDR3 nucleotides are TGTGCCACCAGTGGTGACGGACAGGGGTTTGGATATGGCTACACCTTC.

The chain couples TRBV30 to TRBJ2-3; perhaps TRBD1 as D (5 bases). The CDR3 length is 14 residues. V was shortened by 4 bases and J by 0 bases, with 11 bases between the two germline ends. The germline V gene has CDR1 GTSNPN and CDR2 SVGIG (reference sequence). Written as DNA, the CDR3 is TGTGCCTGGACTACGACAGCTAGCACAGATACGCAGTATTTT. This translates into CAWTTTASTDTQYF.